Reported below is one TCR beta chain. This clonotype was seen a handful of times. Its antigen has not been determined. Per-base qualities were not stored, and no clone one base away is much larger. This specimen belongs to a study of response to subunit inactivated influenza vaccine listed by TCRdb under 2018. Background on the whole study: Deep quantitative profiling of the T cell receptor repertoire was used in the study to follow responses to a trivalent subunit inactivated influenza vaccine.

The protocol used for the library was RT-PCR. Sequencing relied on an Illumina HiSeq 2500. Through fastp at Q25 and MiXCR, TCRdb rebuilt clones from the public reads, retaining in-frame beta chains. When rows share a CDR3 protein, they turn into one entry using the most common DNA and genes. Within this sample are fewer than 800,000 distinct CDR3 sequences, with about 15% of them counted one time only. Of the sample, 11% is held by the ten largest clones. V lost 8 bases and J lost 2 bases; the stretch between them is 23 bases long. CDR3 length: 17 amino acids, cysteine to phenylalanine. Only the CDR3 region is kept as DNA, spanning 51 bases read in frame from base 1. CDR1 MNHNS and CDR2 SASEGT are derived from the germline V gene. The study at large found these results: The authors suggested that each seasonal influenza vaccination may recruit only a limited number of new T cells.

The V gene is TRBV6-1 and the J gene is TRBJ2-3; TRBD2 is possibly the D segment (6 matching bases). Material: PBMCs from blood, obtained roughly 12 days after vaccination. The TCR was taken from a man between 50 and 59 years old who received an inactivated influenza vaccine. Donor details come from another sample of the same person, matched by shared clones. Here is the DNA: TGTGCCAGCGAACGGAGGGGTGCTAGCCGTTACACAGATACGCAGTATTTT. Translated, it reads CASERRGASRYTDTQYF.